Presented here are 28 T cell receptor beta chains from one specimen sequenced in a study of T-cell memory formation after mild COVID-19. TCRdb passed the 5' RACE reads through MiXCR, listing each CDR3 protein once. The sample consists of some 320,000 distinct CDR3 sequences, approximately 14% of them appearing once. Sequenced: PBMCs or a T cell subset sorted from them (not recorded which). The receptors come from a man aged 18 to 35 who had mild COVID-19 (a few samples of this study predate the infection). Cell type and time point are not known.

This clonotype was counted between two and nine times. V usage is TRBV10-1 and J usage is TRBJ2-3, with 10 bases that match TRBD2. Germline V gene sequence: CDR1 WNHNN, CDR2 SYGVQD (reference sequence). The CDR3 spans 16 residues. The V segment lost 3 bases and the J segment 0 bases; nucleotides outside the gene matches: 3. The CDR3 loop reads CASSDLAGASTDTQYF. The CDR3 DNA sequence: TGCGCCAGCAGTGATCTAGCGGGGGCTAGCACAGATACGCAGTATTTT.

The sample holds a few counts of this clonotype. The CDR3 bases are TGTGCCAGCGCCCCCGGTTGGACAGGTGTGCAAGAGACCCAGTACTTC. It yields the protein CASAPGWTGVQETQYF. The chain combines TRBV28 with TRBJ2-5; 7 bases align to TRBD1. Trimming removed 8 bases from V and 2 bases from J; junction bases left unmatched: 14. Germline V gives CDR1 MDHEN, CDR2 SYDVKM. The CDR3 is made up of 16 amino acids. Together with reference TRBV28 and TRBJ2-5, the CDR3 gives the full variable domain: DVKVTQSSRYLVKRTGEKVFLECVQDMDHENMFWYRQDPGLGLRLIYFSYDVKMKEKGDIPEGYSVSREKKERFSLILESASTNQTSMYLCASAPGWTGVQETQYFGPGTRLLVL.

This clonotype was found a few times. The chain is built from TRBV6-2 or TRBV6-3 and TRBJ2-4; D perhaps matches TRBD2 (6 bases). Looked up from germline, CDR1 is MNHEY and CDR2 is SVGEGT. This CDR3 region has 15 residues. The V and J ends lost 2 bases and 0 bases respectively, with 8 bases between them. The CDR3 DNA is TGTGCCAGCAGTTACGAGGGACTAGCCAAAAACATTCAGTACTTC. As protein: CASSYEGLAKNIQYF.

This clonotype was seen a handful of times. The gene calls are TRBV21-1 and TRBJ2-7; the D call of TRBD1 is as the table states it, not checked on the DNA. TRBV21-1 is recorded as a pseudogene. This CDR3 spans 13 amino acids. CDR3 protein: CASPGGTSYEQYV. CDR3 DNA sequence: TGTGCCAGCCCCGGGGGCACCTCCTACGAGCAGTACGTC.

This clonotype has more than one count but fewer than ten. The chain carries TRBV18 and TRBJ2-7; D not certain. V was pared by 0 bases and J by 6 bases, with 6 bases between. The CDR3 is 12 amino acids. The V gene's germline CDR1 is KGHSH and CDR2 LQKENI. In DNA, the CDR3 is TGTGCCAGCTCACCACCTGTTGGCGAGCAGTACTTC. Translation: CASSPPVGEQYF. Full variable domain (remainder filled in from reference TRBV18 and TRBJ2-7): NAGVMQNPRHLVRRRGQEARLRCSPMKGHSHVYWYRQLPEEGLKFMVYLQKENIIDESGMPKERFSAEFPKEGPSILRIQQVVRGDSAAYFCASSPPVGEQYFGPGTRLTVT.

The CDR3 DNA sequence: TGCAGTGCTAGGGGACAGCCCAATCAGCCCCAGCATTTT. Translated: CSARGQPNQPQHF. The chain employs TRBV20-1 and TRBJ1-5, with 7 bases that match TRBD1. Germline loops: CDR1 DFQATT, CDR2 SNEGSKA (reference sequence). The CDR3 sequence is 13 residues long. With 3 bases clipped from V and 3 bases from J, the junction kept 2 bases outside the gene matches.

The chain carries TRBV23-1 and TRBJ2-1; D gene ambiguous. TRBV23-1 counts as an open reading frame of uncertain function. This CDR3 is 10 amino acids long. Trimming took 6 bases from V and 9 from J, leaving 6 bases between them. The CDR3 coding sequence is TGCGCCAGCAGCCGGACTGAGCAGTTCTTC. This encodes CASSRTEQFF.

The J gene is TRBJ2-5, the V gene TRBV20-1; D tentatively reads TRBD1 or TRBD2 (5 bases each). The V end lost 3 bases, the J end lost 4 bases, and 15 bases lay between the germline ends. Germline V lookup: CDR1 DFQATT, CDR2 SNEGSKA (reference sequence). This CDR3 contains 14 residues. CDR3 residues: CSARGTFLRETQYF. The CDR3 DNA reads as TGCAGTGCTAGGGGGACCTTTTTAAGAGAGACCCAGTACTTC.

The gene calls are TRBV2 and TRBJ2-6; a possible D gene is TRBD2 (5 bases). Trimming removed 5 bases at V and 0 bases at J, with 8 bases between. The CDR3 has 15 amino acids. Germline CDR1 and CDR2: SNHLY and FYNNEI. The DNA for the CDR3 is TGTGCCAGCAGTCCCGCGGGCTCTGGGGCCAACGTCCTGACTTTC. This translates into CASSPAGSGANVLTF.

This clonotype was seen a few times. J is TRBJ2-5 and V is TRBV18, with D perhaps TRBD2 (6 bases). Between the trimmed V and J ends, which lost 3 bases and 4 bases, there was a span of 15 bases. The CDR3 contains 15 residues. Germline-derived CDR1 and CDR2 are KGHSH and LQKENI. The CDR3 nucleotides read TGTGCCAGCTCACCGCCTTCGGTCGGGGGAGAGACCCAGTACTTC. Amino acid sequence: CASSPPSVGGETQYF.

The V call is TRBV7-3, the J call TRBJ1-1; D uncertain. The ends were cut back, 4 bases at V and 1 base at J, with 4 bases in the middle. Germline lookup yields CDR1 SGHTA and CDR2 FQGTGA. CDR3 length: 12 residues. Written as DNA, the CDR3 is TGTGCCAGCAGCTCCCCGAACACTGAAGCTTTCTTT. This gives the protein CASSSPNTEAFF. The complete variable domain, with remaining parts taken from reference TRBV7-3 and TRBJ1-1, reads GAGVSQTPSNKVTEKGKYVELRCDPISGHTALYWYRQSLGQGPEFLIYFQGTGAADDSGLPNDRFFAVRPEGSVSTLKIQRTERGDSAVYLCASSSPNTEAFFGQGTRLTVV.

The chain uses TRBV14 and TRBJ1-2; TRBD1 is a possible D gene (5 bases). Germline CDR1 and CDR2: SGHDN and FVKESK. The V end was cut by 0 bases, the J end by 7 bases, with 15 bases between. The CDR3 length is 15 residues. CDR3 in amino acids: CASSQEVGRGGGYTF. The CDR3 region has the DNA TGTGCCAGCAGCCAAGAAGTCGGAAGGGGTGGTGGCTACACCTTC.

V and J are TRBV29-1 and TRBJ2-3, with D uncertain. Germline V CDR1 and CDR2: SQVTM, ANQGSEA. The CDR3 runs to 13 residues. V shed 0 bases and J shed 1 base, with 5 bases lying between them. CDR3 residues: CSVEDPGTDTQYF. CDR3 in DNA: TGCAGCGTTGAAGATCCAGGCACAGATACGCAGTATTTT.

The rearrangement links TRBV12-3 or TRBV12-4 to TRBJ1-2, with D possibly matching TRBD1 (5 bases). This CDR3 is 12 amino acids long. V lost 5 bases to trimming and J lost 7 bases, with 11 bases between them. The CDR3 is CASSQGTTGYTF. The CDR3 coding sequence is TGTGCCAGCAGTCAAGGGACCACTGGCTACACCTTC.

The chain employs TRBV5-6 and TRBJ1-2, with D hard to call. The ends were cut back, 4 bases at V and 3 bases at J, with 7 bases in the middle. Per the germline V gene, CDR1 is SGHDT and CDR2 is YYEEEE. This CDR3 has 12 amino acids. CDR3 bases: TGTGCCAGCAGCCAGGAGTACTATGGCTACACCTTC. Translated, it gives CASSQEYYGYTF. The full variable domain, rest sourced from reference TRBV5-6 and TRBJ1-2, is DAGVTQSPTHLIKTRGQQVTLRCSPKSGHDTVSWYQQALGQGPQFIFQYYEEEERQRGNFPDRFSGHQFPNYSSELNVNALLLGDSALYLCASSQEYYGYTFGSGTRLTVV.

This clonotype was counted once. V gene TRBV7-2 combines with J gene TRBJ1-1, with D unresolved. With 2 bases removed from V and 5 bases from J, the gap between germline ends came to 12 bases. This CDR3 spans 14 amino acids. The germline V gene has CDR1 SGHTA and CDR2 FQGNSA. The CDR3 region is CASSLQWKGTEAFF. CDR3 in DNA: TGTGCCAGCAGCTTACAGTGGAAGGGAACTGAAGCTTTCTTT.

V is TRBV18 and J is TRBJ2-2, with D maybe TRBD2 (5 bases). Between the trimmed V and J ends, which lost 2 bases and 0 bases, there was a span of 16 bases. The CDR3 contains 18 residues. CDR1 and CDR2 from the germline V gene are KGHSH and LQKENI. The CDR3 nucleotides read TGTGCCAGCTCACCATGGGCTCTCGGACTCGCGAACACCGGGGAGCTGTTTTTT. This gives the protein CASSPWALGLANTGELFF.

This rearrangement joins TRBV6-2 or TRBV6-3 to TRBJ1-1; D is unclear. Trimming stripped 5 bases from V and 6 bases from J, with 10 bases between. The germline gives CDR1 MNHEY, CDR2 SVGEGT. This CDR3 has 12 amino acids. The CDR3 DNA sequence: TGTGCCAGCAGTCGACTCAACTCTGAAGCTTTCTTT. Translation gives CASSRLNSEAFF.

This clonotype appeared a few times. J is TRBJ1-2 and V is TRBV5-1, with 9 bases matching TRBD1. The germline V gene encodes CDR1 SGHRS and CDR2 YFSETQ. This CDR3 comprises 15 residues. V gave up 4 bases and J gave up 4 bases; unmatched junction bases: 8. The CDR3 spells CASSAPGQGIYGYTF. The CDR3 DNA reads TGCGCCAGCAGCGCACCGGGACAGGGAATCTATGGCTACACCTTC.

This clonotype has a handful of counts. The rearrangement joins TRBV12-3 or TRBV12-4 to TRBJ1-2, with D possibly being TRBD1 (6 bases). The CDR3 sequence is 13 residues long. Trimming removed 7 bases at V and 5 bases at J, with 14 bases between. The CDR3 DNA follows: TGTGCCAGCACGAAGGGGGGACCTTATGGCTACACCTTC. It yields the protein CASTKGGPYGYTF.

The chain employs TRBV10-3 and TRBJ2-7, with 9 nucleotides matching TRBD1. Unmatched junction bases numbered 4, after V lost 10 bases and J lost 3 bases. The germline gives CDR1 ENHRY, CDR2 SYGVKD. This CDR3 is 12 amino acids long. For the CDR3, the DNA is TGTGCCACCGGACAGGGGCTCTACGAGCAGTACGTC. The encoded protein is CATGQGLYEQYV.

The rearrangement uses TRBV18 and TRBJ1-1; 8 bases map to TRBD1. The V gene end was trimmed by 2 bases and the J gene end by 4 bases; junction bases not matched to a gene: 9. CDR1 is KGHSH, CDR2 LQKENI, per germline. The CDR3 loop spans 16 amino acids. The CDR3 protein is CASSPISPRGLTEAFF. The CDR3 DNA is TGTGCCAGCTCACCAATATCCCCCAGGGGGCTCACTGAAGCTTTCTTT.

This clonotype was counted a few times. This rearrangement joins TRBV6-2 or TRBV6-3 to TRBJ2-4; D is undetermined. The germline CDR1 and CDR2 sequences are MNHEY and SVGEGT. The CDR3 sequence is 12 residues long. V was shortened by 4 bases and J by 4 bases, with 5 bases between the two germline ends. CDR3 bases: TGTGCCAGCAGTTTCATGAAAAACATTCAGTACTTC. Translated: CASSFMKNIQYF.

V is TRBV15 and J is TRBJ1-5, with 8 bases aligning to TRBD1. The V gene end was trimmed by 1 base and the J gene end by 6 bases; junction bases not matched to a gene: 2. CDR3 length: 14 amino acids. CDR1 and CDR2 from the germline V gene are LNHNV and YYDKDF (reference sequence). CDR3 protein: CATSRATGAQPQHF. The CDR3 bases are TGTGCCACCAGCAGAGCGACAGGGGCTCAGCCCCAGCATTTT.

This clonotype showed up just a few times. The V call is TRBV7-2, the J call TRBJ1-1; no definite D call. The CDR3 is 13 residues long. Germline V gene sequence: CDR1 SGHTA, CDR2 FQGNSA. V lost 5 bases and J lost 4, with 11 bases in between. This CDR3 reads CASSQSPGTEAFF. CDR3 sequence (DNA): TGTGCCAGCAGCCAATCCCCGGGCACTGAAGCTTTCTTT.

The chain links TRBV4-3 to TRBJ2-7; 8 nucleotides line up with TRBD1. Per the germline V gene, CDR1 is LGHNA and CDR2 is YSLEER. This CDR3 comprises 15 residues. Losses at the gene ends were 0 bases for V and 3 bases for J; bases not matched to a gene: 4. CDR3 bases: TGCGCCAGCAGCCAAGACGACAGGGGCGGCTACGAGCAGTACTTC. This gives the protein CASSQDDRGGYEQYF.

Only one count was recorded for this clonotype. The chain uses TRBV20-1 and TRBJ2-1; unclear D gene. The V gene lost 5 bases and the J gene lost 2 bases, with 7 bases spanning the gap. In germline, CDR1 is DFQATT, CDR2 SNEGSKA (reference sequence). This CDR3 has 12 residues. CDR3 DNA: TGCAGTGCTGCTCGACCCTACAATGAGCAGTTCTTC. Translation gives CSAARPYNEQFF.

In its sample, this clonotype was seen a few times. V is TRBV4-2 and J is TRBJ2-3, with TRBD2 matching 8 bases. The CDR3 sequence is 13 residues long. J lost 6 bases, V lost 5 bases, and 4 bases had no gene match. CDR1 LGHNA and CDR2 YNFKEQ come from the germline V gene. CDR3 DNA sequence: TGTGCCAGCAGCGCTAGCGGGCCGGATACGCAGTATTTT. Translating it yields CASSASGPDTQYF.